This T cell receptor beta chain was documented in a study of beta chain features in type 1 diabetes. General study results and limits: Using cDNA template may skew counts toward highly expressing activated cells. Healthy donors had naive, central memory and Treg TCRB repertoires that appeared less similar than those seen among patients. TCRB CDR3 length was moderately but significantly reduced in all four CD4+ subsets of Type 1 diabetes patients.

Comment on this clone: Its target is unknown.

Each of the CD4+ naive, central memory, regulatory and stem cell-like memory populations was sorted via CD45RO/CCR7/CD25/CD127/CD95/CD27. Investigators reverse transcribed all isolated RNA, so they sequenced expressed TCRB transcripts. Data came from immunoSEQ multiplex PCR; TCRdb stores just in-frame clones and leaves some out. The table includes roughly 230,000 clones, 11% detected once. This CDR3 has 12 amino acids. In germline, CDR1 is SQVTM, CDR2 ANQGSEA. V lost 5 bases, J lost 6 bases, and 13 bases lay in between. The source of this sequence is a man aged 25 to 45 with type 1 diabetes. The sequencing sample was made of naive CD4+ T cells from blood. The rearrangement joins TRBV29-1 to TRBJ1-1; TRBD1 is a possible D gene (5 bases). The CDR3 bases are TGCAGCGTTTTTGGGACTAACCCTGAAGCTTTCTTT. It encodes CSVFGTNPEAFF.